This passage covers 10 T cell receptor beta chains from one sample sequenced in a study of T cell responses to AZD1222 COVID-19 vaccine. Sequencing was performed with immunoSEQ multiplex PCR; in TCRdb, only in-frame clones are kept and a portion is missing. Among roughly 66,000 clones, 80% to 90% were seen once, and the ten largest hold roughly 5%. The material sequenced was peripheral blood, taken on day 0 of AZD1222 vaccination. All receptors come from an adult in good health.

This clone was seen a few times. The rearrangement uses TRBV7-2 and TRBJ2-7; no definite D call. Trimming removed 2 bases at V and 0 bases at J, with 8 bases between. CDR3 size: 14 residues. Germline CDR1 and CDR2: SGHTA and FQGNSA. CDR3 loop: CASSLQLRSYEQYF. CDR3 DNA sequence: TGTGCCAGCAGCTTACAGCTCCGCTCCTACGAGCAGTACTTC.

The chain has TRBV6-5 and TRBJ1-2; 7 positions match TRBD1. The germline V gene has CDR1 MNHEY and CDR2 SVGAGI. Trimming removed 5 bases from V and 3 bases from J; junction bases left unmatched: 3. The CDR3 loop spans 13 amino acids. The CDR3 DNA follows: TGTGCCAGCAGTCATACAGGGGACTATGGCTACACCTTC. This gives the protein CASSHTGDYGYTF.

The chain employs TRBV19 and TRBJ1-2; no clear D. CDR1 and CDR2 (germline): LNHDA, SQIVND (reference sequence). V was pared by 3 bases and J by 2 bases, with 13 bases between. The CDR3 loop spans 15 amino acids. The CDR3 protein is CASSIPGGGNYGYTF. The CDR3 bases are TGTGCCAGTAGTATCCCCGGTGGAGGGAACTATGGCTACACCTTC.

The genes are TRBV6-5 and TRBJ1-2, with 8 bases lining up with TRBD1. Unmatched junction bases numbered 10, after V lost 6 bases and J lost 4 bases. The germline gives CDR1 MNHEY, CDR2 SVGAGI. This CDR3 region has 15 residues. CDR3 sequence reads: CASRNTGGGFYGYTF. The CDR3 DNA is TGTGCCAGCAGAAACACAGGGGGAGGTTTCTATGGCTACACCTTC.

The V call is TRBV29-1, the J call TRBJ1-3; no clear D. V gave up 7 bases and J gave up 0 bases, with 16 bases separating them. Germline V gene data show CDR1 as SQVTM and CDR2 as ANQGSEA. The CDR3 contains 15 residues. The CDR3 spells CSAKADIFSGNTIYF. DNA for the CDR3: TGCAGCGCCAAAGCTGACATTTTCTCTGGAAACACCATATATTTT.

This chain links TRBV7-2 with TRBJ1-3; unclear D gene. The germline CDR1 and CDR2 sequences are SGHTA and FQGNSA. The V gene lost 1 base and the J gene lost 3 bases, with 16 bases spanning the gap. This CDR3 contains 17 residues. The chain's CDR3 is CASSLGGGRMGGNTIYF. CDR3 bases: TGTGCCAGCAGCTTAGGTGGAGGGCGCATGGGTGGAAACACCATATATTTT.

This chain joins TRBV10-3 and TRBJ1-5, with 8 positions matching TRBD1. The CDR3 totals 14 residues. Germline lookup yields CDR1 ENHRY and CDR2 SYGVKD. Trimming at V came to 8 bases and at J to 3 bases, leaving 6 bases not matched to a gene. The CDR3 sequence: CAIGETGVNQPQHF. For the CDR3, the DNA is TGTGCCATCGGCGAGACAGGGGTCAATCAGCCCCAGCATTTT.

The V call is TRBV7-9, the J call TRBJ2-1, with TRBD2 identical over 7 bases. Unmatched junction bases numbered 9, after V lost 6 bases and J lost 4 bases. CDR3 length: 15 amino acids. Germline V gene sequence: CDR1 SEHNR, CDR2 FQNEAQ (reference sequence). The CDR3 bases are TGTGCCAGCAGTCGTCCGGGAGGTATTTACAATGAGCAGTTCTTC. Encoded protein: CASSRPGGIYNEQFF.

The chain has TRBV10-1 and TRBJ2-1, with no clear D. Germline lookup yields CDR1 WNHNN and CDR2 SYGVQD (reference sequence). The CDR3 runs to 13 residues. Trimming removed 2 bases from V and 3 bases from J, with 5 bases in between. For the CDR3, the DNA is TGCGCCAGCAGTGAGGGCAACTACAATGAGCAGTTCTTC. Amino acids: CASSEGNYNEQFF.

The chain carries TRBV2 and TRBJ2-6, with D hard to call. Trimming pared 1 base from V and 2 bases from J, leaving 6 bases between. The CDR3 is made up of 15 amino acids. Germline lookup yields CDR1 SNHLY and CDR2 FYNNEI. In nucleotides, the CDR3 is TGTGCCAGCAGTGAAGGACTTACTGGGGCCAACGTCCTGACTTTC. Its protein product is CASSEGLTGANVLTF.